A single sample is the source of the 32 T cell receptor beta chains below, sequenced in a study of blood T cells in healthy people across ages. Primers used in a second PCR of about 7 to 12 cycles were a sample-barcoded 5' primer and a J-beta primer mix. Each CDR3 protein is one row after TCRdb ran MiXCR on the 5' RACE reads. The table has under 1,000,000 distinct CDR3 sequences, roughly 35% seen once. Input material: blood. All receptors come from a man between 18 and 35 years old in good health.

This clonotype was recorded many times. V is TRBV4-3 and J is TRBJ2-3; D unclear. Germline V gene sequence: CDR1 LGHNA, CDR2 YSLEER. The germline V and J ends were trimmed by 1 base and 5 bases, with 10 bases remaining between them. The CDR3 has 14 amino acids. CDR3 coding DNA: TGCGCCAGCAGCCAAGCTGTTAGCCGAGATACGCAGTATTTT. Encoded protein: CASSQAVSRDTQYF.

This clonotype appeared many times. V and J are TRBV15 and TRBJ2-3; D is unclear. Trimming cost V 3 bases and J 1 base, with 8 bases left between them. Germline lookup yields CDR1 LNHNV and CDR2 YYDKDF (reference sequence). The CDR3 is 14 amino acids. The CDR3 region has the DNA TGTGCCACCAGCAGGTACGGTGGCACAGATACGCAGTATTTT. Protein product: CATSRYGGTDTQYF.

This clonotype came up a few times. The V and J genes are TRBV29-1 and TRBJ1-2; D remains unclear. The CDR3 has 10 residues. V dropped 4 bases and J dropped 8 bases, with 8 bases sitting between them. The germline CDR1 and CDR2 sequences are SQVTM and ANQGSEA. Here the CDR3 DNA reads TGCAGCGTTGCGCCCTCGGGCTACACCTTC. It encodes CSVAPSGYTF.

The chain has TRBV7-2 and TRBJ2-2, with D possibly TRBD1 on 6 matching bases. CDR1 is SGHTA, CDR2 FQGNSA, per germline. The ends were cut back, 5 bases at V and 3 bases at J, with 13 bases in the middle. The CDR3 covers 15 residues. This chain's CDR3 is CASSLRDTHTGELFF. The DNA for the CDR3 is TGTGCCAGCAGCCTCCGGGACACCCACACCGGGGAGCTGTTTTTT.

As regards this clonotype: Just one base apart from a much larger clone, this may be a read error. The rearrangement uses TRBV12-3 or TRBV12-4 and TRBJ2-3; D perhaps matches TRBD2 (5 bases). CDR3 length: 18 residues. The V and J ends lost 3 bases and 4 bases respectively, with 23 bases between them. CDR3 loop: CASSFPHRDTVRADTQYF. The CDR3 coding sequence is TGTGCCAGCAGTTTCCCCCACCGGGATACAGTACGCGCAGATACGCAGTATTTT.

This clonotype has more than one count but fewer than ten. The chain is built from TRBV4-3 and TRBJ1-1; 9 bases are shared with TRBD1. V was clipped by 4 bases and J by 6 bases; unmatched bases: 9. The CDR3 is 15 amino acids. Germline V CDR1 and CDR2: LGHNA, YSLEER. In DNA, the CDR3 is TGCGCCAGCAGCCTCCTCCGGGACAGGGTCGCTGAAGCTTTCTTT. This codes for CASSLLRDRVAEAFF.

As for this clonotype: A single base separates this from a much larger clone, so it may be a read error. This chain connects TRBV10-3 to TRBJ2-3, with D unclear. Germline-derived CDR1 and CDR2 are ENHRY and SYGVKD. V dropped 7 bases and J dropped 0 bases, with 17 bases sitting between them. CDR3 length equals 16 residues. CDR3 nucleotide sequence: TGTGCCATCAAATCCGGACGGGCCTCAAGCACAGATACGCAGTATTTT. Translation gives CAIKSGRASSTDTQYF.

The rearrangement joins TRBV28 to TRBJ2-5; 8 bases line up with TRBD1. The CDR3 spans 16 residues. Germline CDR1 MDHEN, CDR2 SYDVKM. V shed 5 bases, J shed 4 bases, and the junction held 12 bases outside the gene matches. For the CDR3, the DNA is TGTGCCAGCAGTACCGACCGGACAGGGAGTTTAGAGACCCAGTACTTC. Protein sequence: CASSTDRTGSLETQYF.

CDR3 in DNA: TGTGCCAGCAGCGCGAGTTGGACAGACTATGGCTACACCTTC. Its protein product is CASSASWTDYGYTF. The rearrangement links TRBV9 to TRBJ1-2; possible D gene TRBD1, 6 bases. From germline, CDR1 is SGDLS and CDR2 YYNGEE. Trimming cost V 3 bases and J 3 bases, with 12 bases left between them. The CDR3 has 14 residues.

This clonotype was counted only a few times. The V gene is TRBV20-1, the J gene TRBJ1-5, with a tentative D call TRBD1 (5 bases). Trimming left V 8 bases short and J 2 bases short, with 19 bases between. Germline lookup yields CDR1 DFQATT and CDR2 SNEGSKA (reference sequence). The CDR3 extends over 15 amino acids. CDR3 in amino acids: CSLEPGPKRNQPQHF. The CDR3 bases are TGCAGTCTAGAACCGGGACCTAAACGCAATCAGCCCCAGCATTTT.

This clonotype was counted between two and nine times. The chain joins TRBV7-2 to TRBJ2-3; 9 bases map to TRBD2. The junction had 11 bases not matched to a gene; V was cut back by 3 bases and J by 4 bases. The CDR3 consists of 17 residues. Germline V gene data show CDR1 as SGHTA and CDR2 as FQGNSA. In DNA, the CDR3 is TGTGCCAGCAGCTTCTCCGCGGGGGGGGCGACCCCAGATACGCAGTATTTT. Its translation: CASSFSAGGATPDTQYF.

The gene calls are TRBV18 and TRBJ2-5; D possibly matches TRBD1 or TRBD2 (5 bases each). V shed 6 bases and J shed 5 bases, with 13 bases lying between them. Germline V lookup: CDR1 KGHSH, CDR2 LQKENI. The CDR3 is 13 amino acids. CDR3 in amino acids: CASSRDPPETQYF. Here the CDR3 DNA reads TGTGCCAGCTCTCGGGACCCCCCCGAGACCCAGTACTTC. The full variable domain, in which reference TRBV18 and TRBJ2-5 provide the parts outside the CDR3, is NAGVMQNPRHLVRRRGQEARLRCSPMKGHSHVYWYRQLPEEGLKFMVYLQKENIIDESGMPKERFSAEFPKEGPSILRIQQVVRGDSAAYFCASSRDPPETQYFGPGTRLLVL.

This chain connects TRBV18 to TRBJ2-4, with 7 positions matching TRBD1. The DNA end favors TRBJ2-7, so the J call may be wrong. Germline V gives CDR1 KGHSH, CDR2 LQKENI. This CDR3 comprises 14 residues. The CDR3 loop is CASSPPDRTYEQYF. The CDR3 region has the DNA TGTGCCAGCTCACCCCCGGACAGGACCTACGAGCAGTACTTC.

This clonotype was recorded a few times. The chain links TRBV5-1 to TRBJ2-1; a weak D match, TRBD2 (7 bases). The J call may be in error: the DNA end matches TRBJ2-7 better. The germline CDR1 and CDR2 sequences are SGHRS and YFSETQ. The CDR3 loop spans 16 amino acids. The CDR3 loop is CASSLFGGPSYNEQYF. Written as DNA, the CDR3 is TGCGCCAGCAGCTTGTTCGGGGGGCCATCCTACAATGAGCAGTACTTC.

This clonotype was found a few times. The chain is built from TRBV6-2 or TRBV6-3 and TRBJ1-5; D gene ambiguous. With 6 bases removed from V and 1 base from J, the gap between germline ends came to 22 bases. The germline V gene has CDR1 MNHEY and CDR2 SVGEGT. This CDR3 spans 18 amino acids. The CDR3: CASRSGRGVLMSNQPQHF. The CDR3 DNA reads TGTGCCAGCAGGAGCGGCCGCGGGGTATTGATGAGCAATCAGCCCCAGCATTTT.

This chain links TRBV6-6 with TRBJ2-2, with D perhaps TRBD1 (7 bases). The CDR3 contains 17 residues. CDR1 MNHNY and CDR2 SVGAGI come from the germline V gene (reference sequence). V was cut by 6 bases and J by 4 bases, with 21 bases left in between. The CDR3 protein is CASRDRASRGATGELFF. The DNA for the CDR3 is TGTGCCAGCAGAGACAGAGCGTCCAGGGGGGCCACCGGGGAGCTGTTTTTT.

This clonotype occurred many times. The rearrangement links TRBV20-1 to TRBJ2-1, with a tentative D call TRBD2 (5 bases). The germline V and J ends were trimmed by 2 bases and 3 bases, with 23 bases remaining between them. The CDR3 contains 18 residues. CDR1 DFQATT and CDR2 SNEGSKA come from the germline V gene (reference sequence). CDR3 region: CSARSGKERQFVYNEQFF. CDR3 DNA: TGCAGTGCTAGATCTGGGAAGGAGCGGCAGTTCGTCTACAATGAGCAGTTCTTC.

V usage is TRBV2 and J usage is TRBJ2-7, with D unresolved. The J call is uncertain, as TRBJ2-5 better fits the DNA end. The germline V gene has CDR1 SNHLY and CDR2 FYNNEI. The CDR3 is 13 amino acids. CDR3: CASSASNGETQYF. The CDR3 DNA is TGTGCCAGCAGTGCCTCGAATGGGGAGACCCAGTACTTC.

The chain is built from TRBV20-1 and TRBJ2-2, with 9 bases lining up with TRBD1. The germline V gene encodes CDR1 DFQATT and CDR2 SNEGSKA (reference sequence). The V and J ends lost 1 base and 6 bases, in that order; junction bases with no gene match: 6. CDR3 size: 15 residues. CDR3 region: CSARVPGTGPGELFF. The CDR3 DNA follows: TGCAGTGCTAGAGTTCCCGGGACAGGGCCCGGGGAGCTGTTTTTT.

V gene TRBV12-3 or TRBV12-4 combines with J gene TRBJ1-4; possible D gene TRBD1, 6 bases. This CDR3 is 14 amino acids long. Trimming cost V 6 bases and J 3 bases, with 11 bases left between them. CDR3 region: CASRGQLSNEKLFF. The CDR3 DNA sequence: TGTGCCAGCAGAGGACAGCTTTCTAATGAAAAACTGTTTTTT.

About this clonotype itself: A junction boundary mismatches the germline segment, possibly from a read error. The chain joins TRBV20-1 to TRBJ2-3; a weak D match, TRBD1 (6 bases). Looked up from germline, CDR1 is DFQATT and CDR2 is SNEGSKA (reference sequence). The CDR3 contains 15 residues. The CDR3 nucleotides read TGCAGTGCTAGCCCCTGGACAGAACCGACAGATGCGCAGTATTTT. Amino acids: CSASPWTEPTDAQYF.

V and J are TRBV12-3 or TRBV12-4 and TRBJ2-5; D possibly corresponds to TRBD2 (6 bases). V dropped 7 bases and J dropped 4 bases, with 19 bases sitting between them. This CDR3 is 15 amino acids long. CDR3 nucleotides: TGTGCCAGCAACCAGAAGCGGGCGTACCCAGAGACCCAGTACTTC. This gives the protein CASNQKRAYPETQYF.

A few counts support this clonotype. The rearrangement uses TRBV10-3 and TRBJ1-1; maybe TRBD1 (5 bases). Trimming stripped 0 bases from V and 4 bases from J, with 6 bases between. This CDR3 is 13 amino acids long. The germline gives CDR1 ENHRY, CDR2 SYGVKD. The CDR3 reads CAISESGGTEAFF. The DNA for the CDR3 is TGTGCCATCAGTGAGTCGGGGGGCACTGAAGCTTTCTTT.

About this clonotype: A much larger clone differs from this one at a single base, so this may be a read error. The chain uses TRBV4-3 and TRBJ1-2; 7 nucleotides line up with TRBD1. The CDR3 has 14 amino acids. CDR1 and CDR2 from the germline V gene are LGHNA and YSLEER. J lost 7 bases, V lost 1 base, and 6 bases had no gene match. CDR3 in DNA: TGCGCCAGCAGCCAAGGCAGGGGGGAGGTTGGCTACACCTTC. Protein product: CASSQGRGEVGYTF.

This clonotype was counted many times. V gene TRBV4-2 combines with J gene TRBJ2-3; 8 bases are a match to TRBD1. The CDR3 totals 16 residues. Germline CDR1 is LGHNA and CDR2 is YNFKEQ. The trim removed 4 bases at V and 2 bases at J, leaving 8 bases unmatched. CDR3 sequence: CASSRPTGADTDTQYF. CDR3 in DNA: TGTGCCAGCAGCCGACCGACAGGGGCGGACACAGATACGCAGTATTTT.

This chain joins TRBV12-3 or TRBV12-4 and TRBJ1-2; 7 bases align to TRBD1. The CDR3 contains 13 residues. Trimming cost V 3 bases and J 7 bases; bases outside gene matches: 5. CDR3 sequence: CASSFVQGIGYTF. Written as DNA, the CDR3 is TGTGCCAGCAGTTTTGTACAGGGGATTGGCTACACCTTC.

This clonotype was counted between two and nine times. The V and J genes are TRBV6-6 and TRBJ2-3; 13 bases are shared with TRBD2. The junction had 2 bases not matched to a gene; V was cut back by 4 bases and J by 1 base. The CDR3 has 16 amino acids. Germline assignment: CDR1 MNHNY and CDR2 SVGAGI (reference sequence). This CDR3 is CASSSTSGGRTDTQYF. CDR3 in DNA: TGTGCCAGCAGTTCGACTAGCGGGGGGCGCACAGATACGCAGTATTTT.

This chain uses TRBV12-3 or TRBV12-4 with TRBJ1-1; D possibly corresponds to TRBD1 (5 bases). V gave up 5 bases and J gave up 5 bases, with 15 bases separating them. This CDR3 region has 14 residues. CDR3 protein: CASSLTTRGTEAFF. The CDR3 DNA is TGTGCCAGCAGTCTGACAACCCGGGGGACTGAAGCTTTCTTT.

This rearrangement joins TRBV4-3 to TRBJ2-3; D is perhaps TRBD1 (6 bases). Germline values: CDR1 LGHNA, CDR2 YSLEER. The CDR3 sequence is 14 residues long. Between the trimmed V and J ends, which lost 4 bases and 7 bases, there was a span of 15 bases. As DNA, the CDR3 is TGCGCCAGCAGCCCAGTTGGGGGCCTCAATACGCAGTATTTT. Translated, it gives CASSPVGGLNTQYF.

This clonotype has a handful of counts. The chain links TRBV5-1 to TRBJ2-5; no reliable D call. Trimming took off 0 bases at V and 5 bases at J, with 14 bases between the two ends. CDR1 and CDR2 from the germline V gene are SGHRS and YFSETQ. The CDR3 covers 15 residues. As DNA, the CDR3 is TGCGCCAGCAGCTTGGATGCGCTCGTCCAGGAGACCCAGTACTTC. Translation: CASSLDALVQETQYF. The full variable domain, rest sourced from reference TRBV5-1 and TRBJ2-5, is KAGVTQTPRYLIKTRGQQVTLSCSPISGHRSVSWYQQTPGQGLQFLFEYFSETQRNKGNFPGRFSGRQFSNSRSEMNVSTLELGDSALYLCASSLDALVQETQYFGPGTRLLVL.

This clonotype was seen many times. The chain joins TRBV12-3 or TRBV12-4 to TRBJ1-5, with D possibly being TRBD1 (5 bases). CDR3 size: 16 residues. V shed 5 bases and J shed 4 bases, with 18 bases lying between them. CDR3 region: CASSPRDPLPNQPQHF. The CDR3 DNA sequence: TGTGCCAGCAGTCCGAGGGACCCCTTGCCTAATCAGCCCCAGCATTTT.

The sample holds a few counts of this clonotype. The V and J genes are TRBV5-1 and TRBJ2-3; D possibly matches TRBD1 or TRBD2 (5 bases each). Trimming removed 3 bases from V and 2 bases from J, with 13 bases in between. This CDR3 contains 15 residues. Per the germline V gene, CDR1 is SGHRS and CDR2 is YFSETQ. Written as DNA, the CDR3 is TGCGCCAGCAGCTGTGAAGGGACCCCCACAGATACGCAGTATTTT. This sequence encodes CASSCEGTPTDTQYF. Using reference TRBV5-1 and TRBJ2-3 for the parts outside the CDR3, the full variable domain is KAGVTQTPRYLIKTRGQQVTLSCSPISGHRSVSWYQQTPGQGLQFLFEYFSETQRNKGNFPGRFSGRQFSNSRSEMNVSTLELGDSALYLCASSCEGTPTDTQYFGPGTRLTVL.